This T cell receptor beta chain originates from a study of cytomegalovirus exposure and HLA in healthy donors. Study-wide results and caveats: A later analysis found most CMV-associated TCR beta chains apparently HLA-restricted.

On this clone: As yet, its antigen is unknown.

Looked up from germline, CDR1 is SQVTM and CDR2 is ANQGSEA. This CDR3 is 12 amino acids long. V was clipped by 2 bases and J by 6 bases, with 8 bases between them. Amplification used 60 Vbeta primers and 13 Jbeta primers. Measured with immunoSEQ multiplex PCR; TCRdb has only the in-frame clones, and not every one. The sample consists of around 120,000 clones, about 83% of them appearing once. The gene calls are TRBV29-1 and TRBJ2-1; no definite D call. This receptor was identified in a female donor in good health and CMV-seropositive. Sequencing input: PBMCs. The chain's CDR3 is CSVESLTNEQFF. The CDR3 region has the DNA TGCAGCGTTGAATCTCTAACCAATGAGCAGTTCTTC.